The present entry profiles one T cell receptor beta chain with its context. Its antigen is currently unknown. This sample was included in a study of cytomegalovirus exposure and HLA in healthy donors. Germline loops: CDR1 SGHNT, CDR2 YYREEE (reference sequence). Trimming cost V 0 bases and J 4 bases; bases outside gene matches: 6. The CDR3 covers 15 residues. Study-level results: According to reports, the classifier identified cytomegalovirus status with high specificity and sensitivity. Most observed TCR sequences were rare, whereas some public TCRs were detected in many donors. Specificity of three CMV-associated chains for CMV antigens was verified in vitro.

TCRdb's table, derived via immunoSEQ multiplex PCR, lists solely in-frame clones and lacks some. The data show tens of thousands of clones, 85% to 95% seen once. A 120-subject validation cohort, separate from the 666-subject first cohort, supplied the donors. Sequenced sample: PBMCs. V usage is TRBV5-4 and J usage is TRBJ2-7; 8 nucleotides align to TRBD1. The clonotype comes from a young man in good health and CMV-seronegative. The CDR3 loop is CASSLAGTGIYEQYF. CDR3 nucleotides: TGTGCCAGCAGCTTGGCCGGGACAGGCATTTACGAGCAGTACTTC.